This T cell receptor beta chain came from a study of Ad26.COV2.S vaccination and SARS-CoV-2 variants. About the study: Participants got Ad26.COV2.S intramuscularly, once or twice 56 days apart.

As to treatment: around 19 received Ad26.COV2.S at low or high dose, single or two shots; several received placebo; per-sample allocation not given. Specimen acquisition occurred on day 63 following the initial vaccine or placebo injection. What was given as vaccine was an Ad26 vector encoding Wuhan-strain SARS-CoV-2 spike. This table comes from immunoSEQ multiplex PCR, and its TCRdb copy is limited to in-frame clones, with some not included. In the table there are 440,000 or so clones, about 90% of which are singletons. Germline V gene lookup returns CDR1 SGHAT and CDR2 FQNNGV. V lost 1 base and J lost 12; bases outside the gene matches: 4. The CDR3 runs to 13 residues. Turning to this clone: What it binds is not known.

Study findings and constraints: Spike-specific TCR breadth ran higher among vaccine recipients than placebo recipients.

This receptor was taken from a person between 18 and 65 years old who received the Ad26.COV2.S COVID-19 vaccine or a placebo. The chain uses TRBV11-2 and TRBJ2-1; TRBD2 aligns across 9 bases. The sequencing here drew on peripheral blood, taken in a trial of Ad26.COV2.S vaccine versus placebo. For the CDR3, the DNA is TGTGCCAGCAGCTTAGGGACTAGCGTTTCGCAGTTCTTC. It codes for CASSLGTSVSQFF.